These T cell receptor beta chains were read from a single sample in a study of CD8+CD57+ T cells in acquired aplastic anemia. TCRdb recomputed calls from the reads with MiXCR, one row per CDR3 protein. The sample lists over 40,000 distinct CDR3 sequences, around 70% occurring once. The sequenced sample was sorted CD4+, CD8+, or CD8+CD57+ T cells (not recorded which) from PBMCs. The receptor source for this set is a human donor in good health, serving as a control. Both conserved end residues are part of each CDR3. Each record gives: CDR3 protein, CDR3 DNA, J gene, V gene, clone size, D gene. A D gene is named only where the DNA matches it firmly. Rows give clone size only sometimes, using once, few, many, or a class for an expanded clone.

CATSRVMGDYGYTF	TGTGCCACCAGCAGAGTTATGGGTGACTATGGCTACACCTTC	TRBJ1-2	TRBV15	.	.
CASSLVANWDQPQHF	TGTGCCAGCAGCTTAGTGGCGAATTGGGATCAGCCCCAGCATTTT	TRBJ1-5	TRBV7-2	.	.
CATSRGGYEQYF	TGTGCCACCAGCAGAGGAGGGTACGAGCAGTACTTC	TRBJ2-7	TRBV15	.	.
CASSSPNAEQETQYF	TGTGCCAGCAGCTCCCCTAACGCAGAGCAAGAGACCCAGTACTTC	TRBJ2-5	TRBV5-6	.	.
CAISPIPDVALNEQYF	TGTGCCATCAGCCCCATTCCGGATGTAGCCCTTAACGAGCAGTACTTC	TRBJ2-7	TRBV10-3	.	.
CASSRRDSPRDGYTF	TGTGCCAGCAGTAGGAGGGACAGTCCTCGGGATGGCTACACCTTC	TRBJ1-2	TRBV25-1	.	TRBD1
CASGRTGGTEAFF	TGTGCTAGTGGACGCACAGGGGGGACTGAAGCTTTCTTT	TRBJ1-1	TRBV12-5	.	TRBD1
CAISGLDSPLHF	TGTGCCATCAGTGGATTAGATTCACCCCTCCACTTT	TRBJ1-6	TRBV10-3	.	.
CASSTQGTDTQYF	TGTGCCAGTAGTACACAGGGGACAGATACGCAGTATTTT	TRBJ2-3	TRBV19	.	TRBD1
CASSLRGYEQYF	TGTGCCAGCAGTTTACGGGGTTACGAGCAGTACTTC	TRBJ2-7	TRBV12-3/TRBV12-4	few	.
CGASAGTGVNSPLHF	TGCGGTGCTAGTGCCGGGACAGGGGTTAATTCACCCCTCCACTTT	TRBJ1-6	TRBV20-1	.	TRBD1